A selection of T cell receptor beta chains follows, all from one sample in a study of T-cell reconstitution after alpha-beta-depleted transplantation in children. One entry per CDR3 protein, called by TCRdb with MiXCR from the PCR reads. The sample holds 350,000 to 450,000 distinct CDR3 sequences, around 20% seen once. The starting material was PBMCs from the stem cell graft donor, obtained from the stem cell graft. The origin of the receptors is a human donor who donated a stem cell graft to a child with acute myeloid leukemia. Each CDR3 is given with its conserved first and last residue. A D gene is named only where the DNA matches it firmly. The listing skips clone size in some rows; elsewhere it reads once, few, many or a size class.

j_call clone_size d_call v_call cdr3_nt cdr3_aa
TRBJ2-1 NA TRBD2 TRBV11-2 TGTGCCAGCACCAGCCTCGGGGCGGGAGGCCAATCCTACAATGAGCAGTTCTTC CASTSLGAGGQSYNEQFF
TRBJ2-1 NA NA TRBV9 TGTGCCAGCAGCGTAGTTGCCAGCAACTACAATGAGCAGTTCTTC CASSVVASNYNEQFF
TRBJ1-3 NA NA TRBV5-1 TGCGCCAGCAGCTTGGAAGGCAGCCGAAACACCATATATTTT CASSLEGSRNTIYF
TRBJ1-6 NA NA TRBV28 TGTGCCAGCAGTTTACAACAGGAGGGCTCACCCCTCCACTTT CASSLQQEGSPLHF
TRBJ2-1 many NA TRBV5-1 TGCGCCAGCAGCTTGCCTAGGGATGAGCAGTTCTTC CASSLPRDEQFF
TRBJ2-1 NA NA TRBV7-6 TGTGCCAGCAGCTTAGTGGTAGCCAAAACCTACAATGAGCAGTTCTTC CASSLVVAKTYNEQFF
TRBJ2-1 NA NA TRBV12-3/TRBV12-4 TGTGCCAGCAGTTCCCACTACAATGAGCAGTTCTTC CASSSHYNEQFF
TRBJ1-1 many NA TRBV29-1 TGCAGCGTAGGGGATATCCCTGAAGCTTTCTTT CSVGDIPEAFF
TRBJ1-1 few TRBD1 TRBV28 TGTGCCAGCAGGCTGGACAGGGGCCTTGAAGCTTTCTTT CASRLDRGLEAFF
TRBJ2-1 NA NA TRBV4-1 TGCGCCAGCAGCCAAGACCGGAACTCCTACAATGAGCAGTTCTTC CASSQDRNSYNEQFF
TRBJ2-7 few NA TRBV20-1 TGCAGTGCTAGTCTCCCTAGCCTGGACTACGAGCAGTACTTC CSASLPSLDYEQYF
TRBJ2-6 NA TRBD2 TRBV12-3/TRBV12-4 TGTGCCAGCAGTCCGACACTAGCGGGAGGGCCGGATGGGGCCAACGTCCTGACTTTC CASSPTLAGGPDGANVLTF
TRBJ1-1 few TRBD1 TRBV12-3/TRBV12-4 TGTGCCAGCAGTTTATATGGACAGGGGAACACTGAAGCTTTCTTT CASSLYGQGNTEAFF
TRBJ1-1 many TRBD1 TRBV27 TGTGCCAGCAGCCCCGGGACAGAGAGCACTGAAGCTTTCTTT CASSPGTESTEAFF